The entry below gives a single T cell receptor beta chain sequence along with its context. This sample is part of a study of OX40 agonist ivuxolimab in advanced cancers. CDR1 MDHEN and CDR2 SYDVKM come from the germline V gene. The CDR3 has 14 amino acids. V was shortened by 7 bases and J by 4 bases, with 15 bases between the two germline ends. Data came from immunoSEQ multiplex PCR; TCRdb stores just in-frame clones and leaves some out. In the table there are around 95,000 clones, approximately 90% of which are singletons. This clonotype originated in an adult with an advanced solid tumor such as melanoma, head and neck, liver or kidney cancer. V gene TRBV28 combines with J gene TRBJ2-3; tentatively, D is TRBD1 or TRBD2 (6 bases each). This specimen consisted of CD4+ or CD8+ T cells sorted from blood, obtained in a trial of the OX40 agonist ivuxolimab. This chain's CDR3 is CASNPVGGADTQYF. CDR3 nucleotide sequence: TGTGCCAGCAATCCGGTGGGGGGCGCAGATACGCAGTATTTT.